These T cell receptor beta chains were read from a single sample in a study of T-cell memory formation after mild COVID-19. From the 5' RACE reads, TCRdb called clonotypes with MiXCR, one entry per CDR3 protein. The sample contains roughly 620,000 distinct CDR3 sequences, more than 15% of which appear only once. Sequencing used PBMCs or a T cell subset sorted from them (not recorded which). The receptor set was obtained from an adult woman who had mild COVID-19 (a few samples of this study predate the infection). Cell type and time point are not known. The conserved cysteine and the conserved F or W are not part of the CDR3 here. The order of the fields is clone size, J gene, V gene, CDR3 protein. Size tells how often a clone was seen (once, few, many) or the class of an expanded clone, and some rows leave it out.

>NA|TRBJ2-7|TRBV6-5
ASSYSSDRGTYEQY
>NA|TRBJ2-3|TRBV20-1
SADTGSSTDTQY
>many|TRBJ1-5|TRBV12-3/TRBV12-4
ASSPTGEGNQPQH
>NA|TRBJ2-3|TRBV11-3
ASRWGGAGTDTQY
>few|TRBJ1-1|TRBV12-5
ASGLGGDGTEAF
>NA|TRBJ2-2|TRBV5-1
ASSTQAGTTGELF
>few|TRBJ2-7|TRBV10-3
AISGGGGEQY
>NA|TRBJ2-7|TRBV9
ASSVDPGGAYEQY
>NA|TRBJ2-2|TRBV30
AWSVGGRGAGELF
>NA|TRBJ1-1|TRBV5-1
ASDAQGANTEAF
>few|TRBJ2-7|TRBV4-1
ASSQVQSLSYEQY
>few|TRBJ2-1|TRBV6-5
ASSYSTDPHEQF
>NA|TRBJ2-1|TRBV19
ASSIAGVSDEQF
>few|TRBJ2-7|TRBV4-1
ASSQRTSYEQY
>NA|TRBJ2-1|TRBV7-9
ASSDGRNEQF
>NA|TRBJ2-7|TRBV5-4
ASSSGLAGSLYEQY
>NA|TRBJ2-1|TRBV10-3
AIRGTGDNEQF
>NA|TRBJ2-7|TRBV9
ASSAFQTSGFPSYEQY
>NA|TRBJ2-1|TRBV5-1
ASGESSGQYNEQF
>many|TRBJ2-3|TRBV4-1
ASSQEARDSRYTDTQY
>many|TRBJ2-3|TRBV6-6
ASSDNAGGPTDTQY
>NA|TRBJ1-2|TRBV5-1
ASSLGSGNGYT
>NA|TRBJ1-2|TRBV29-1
SVEEAGGEGRGSDYGYT
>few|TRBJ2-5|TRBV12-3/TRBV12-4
ASSFLGDRRY
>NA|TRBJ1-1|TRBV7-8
ASSLEGTGMNTEAF
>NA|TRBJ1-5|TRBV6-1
ASHGDLSNQPQH
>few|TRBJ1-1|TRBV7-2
ASSSGGQGNTEAF
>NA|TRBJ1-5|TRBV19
ATKVGVSNQPQH
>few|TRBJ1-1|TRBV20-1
SARVPGWVGEAF
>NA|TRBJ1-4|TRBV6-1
ASSLQGAAIEKLF
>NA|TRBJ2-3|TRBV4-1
ASSQVSQGDTQY
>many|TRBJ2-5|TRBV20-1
SAPRGKETQY
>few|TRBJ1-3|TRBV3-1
ASSQVIQSSGNTIY
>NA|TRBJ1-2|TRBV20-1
SARAELTARGGYT
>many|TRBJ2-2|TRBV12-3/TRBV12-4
ATPAGVSNTGELF
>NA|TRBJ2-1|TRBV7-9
ASSETGGSYNEQF
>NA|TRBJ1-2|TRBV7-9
ASSFTGQGDGYT
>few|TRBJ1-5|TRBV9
ASSVDAFPRQPQH
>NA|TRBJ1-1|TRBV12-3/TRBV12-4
ASSGRLNTEAF
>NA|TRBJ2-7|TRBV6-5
ASSRDRASYEQY
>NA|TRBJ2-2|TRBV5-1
ASLIGQGTTGELF
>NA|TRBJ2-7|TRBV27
ASSSQVYHEQY
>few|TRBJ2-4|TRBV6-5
ASSYKGTGAKNIQY
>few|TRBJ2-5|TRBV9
ASSVSTSGETQY
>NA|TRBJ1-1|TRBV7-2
ASSLDLIRTEAF
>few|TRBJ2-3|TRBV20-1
SARFIATDTQY
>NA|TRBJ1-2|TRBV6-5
ASSYSADNYGYT
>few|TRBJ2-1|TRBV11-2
ASSPLYVSGTVQF
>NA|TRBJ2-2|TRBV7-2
ASSLGAGGETGELF
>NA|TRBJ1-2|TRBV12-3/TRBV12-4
ASSLGGSRSHGYT
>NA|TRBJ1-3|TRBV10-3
AISAVGGNTIY